This passage covers 24 T cell receptor beta chains from one sample sequenced in a study of molecular identifiers for immune sequencing clone quantification. TCRdb used MiXCR to reprocess the PCR reads, holding one entry per CDR3 protein. The table has approximately 500,000 distinct CDR3 sequences, about a fifth seen once. Sequencing was done on a sample of naive CD8+ T cells from blood, with Jurkat cell RNA spiked in. Subset denoted: FACS-sorted CD8+CD4-CCR7+CD45RA+ naive T cells. These receptors all come from a human donor in good health. Some libraries in this study had Jurkat cell RNA spiked in.

This clonotype was found many times. This chain connects TRBV5-1 to TRBJ2-7, with TRBD2 as a possible D gene (5 bases). This CDR3 has 12 amino acids. CDR1 SGHRS and CDR2 YFSETQ come from the germline V gene. V was cut by 0 bases and J by 7 bases, with 8 bases left in between. CDR3 coding DNA: TGCGCCAGCAGCTTGGTAAGAGGGGAGCAGTACTTC. As protein: CASSLVRGEQYF.

This chain uses TRBV12-3 or TRBV12-4 with TRBJ2-3, with D possibly being TRBD1 or TRBD2 (5 bases each). This CDR3 region has 14 residues. Trimming removed 11 bases from V and 1 base from J, with 16 bases in between. CDR3 loop: CASRVGEGTDTQYF. CDR3 bases: TGTGCCTCAAGAGTGGGGGAAGGCACAGATACGCAGTATTTT.

The chain uses TRBV4-1 and TRBJ1-2; 10 positions agree with TRBD1. Germline assignment: CDR1 MGHRA and CDR2 YSYEKL. J gave up 4 bases and V 3 bases, and 2 bases lay outside the gene matches. The CDR3 is 14 residues long. The CDR3 spells CASSQRQGAYGYTF. DNA for the CDR3: TGCGCCAGCAGCCAGAGACAGGGGGCCTATGGCTACACCTTC.

The CDR3 DNA is TGTGCCATCAGTGAGACCGGAGCCATGGGCAATCAGCCCCAGCATTTT. This sequence encodes CAISETGAMGNQPQHF. V usage is TRBV10-3 and J usage is TRBJ1-5; D is uncertain. This CDR3 has 16 residues. Trimming shortened V by 2 bases and J by 2 bases, and 13 bases separated the two germline ends. Per germline, CDR1 ENHRY and CDR2 SYGVKD.

In this sample, this clonotype turned up many times. This rearrangement joins TRBV27 to TRBJ2-5; either TRBD1 or TRBD2 may fit D (6 bases each). The CDR3 has 13 amino acids. Germline CDR1 MNHEY, CDR2 SMNVEV (reference sequence). V lost 5 bases to trimming and J lost 1 base, with 8 bases between them. The CDR3 sequence: CASSPGAQETQYF. CDR3 bases: TGTGCCAGCAGTCCGGGGGCCCAAGAGACCCAGTACTTC.

This clonotype has only a few counts. This chain joins TRBV3-1 and TRBJ1-5; D gene uncertain. Germline lookup yields CDR1 LGHDT and CDR2 YNNKEL (reference sequence). CDR3 length: 14 residues. The V and J ends lost 8 bases and 4 bases respectively, with 15 bases between them. CDR3 nucleotide sequence: TGTGCCAGCTCCAATTCGGTGCGGAATCAGCCCCAGCATTTT. Translating gives CASSNSVRNQPQHF. Complete variable domain (other parts from reference TRBV3-1 and TRBJ1-5): DTAVSQTPKYLVTQMGNDKSIKCEQNLGHDTMYWYKQDSKKFLKIMFSYNNKELIINETVPNRFSPKSPDKAHLNLHINSLELGDSAVYFCASSNSVRNQPQHFGDGTRLSIL.

The gene calls are TRBV4-3 and TRBJ1-5; tentative D call: TRBD1 (5 bases). CDR3 size: 16 residues. CDR1 LGHNA and CDR2 YSLEER come from the germline V gene. The V end was cut by 4 bases, the J end by 7 bases, with 20 bases between. The CDR3 reads CASSPGWSREGQPQHF. CDR3 nucleotides: TGCGCCAGCAGCCCTGGATGGAGCAGGGAAGGACAGCCCCAGCATTTT.

This clonotype has just a few counts. The chain uses TRBV7-2 and TRBJ1-2; 9 positions match TRBD1. V lost 5 bases, J lost 5 bases, and 12 bases stayed unmatched. The CDR3 contains 16 residues. Germline V gene sequence: CDR1 SGHTA, CDR2 FQGNSA. For the CDR3, the DNA is TGTGCCAGCAGCACAGGACAGGGGATCGGCATATATGGCTACACCTTC. This sequence encodes CASSTGQGIGIYGYTF.

This chain uses TRBV7-9 with TRBJ1-2; D perhaps matches TRBD1 (6 bases). The germline CDR1 and CDR2 sequences are SEHNR and FQNEAQ (reference sequence). V lost 5 bases, J lost 2 bases, and 21 bases lay in between. The CDR3 contains 17 residues. The CDR3 spells CASSPSMTGGRNYGYTF. The CDR3 nucleotides read TGTGCCAGCAGCCCATCGATGACAGGCGGCAGGAACTATGGCTACACCTTC.

This clonotype came up many times. DNA of the CDR3: TGTGCCAGCAGCCCTAAGTTGGCAGGGGGCGGCACTGAAGCTTTCTTT. The encoded protein is CASSPKLAGGGTEAFF. The chain links TRBV7-9 to TRBJ1-1; 8 positions match TRBD1. Trimming at V came to 5 bases and at J to 4 bases, leaving 12 bases not matched to a gene. CDR1 is SEHNR, CDR2 FQNEAQ, per germline (reference sequence). The CDR3 spans 16 residues.

The table lists this clonotype with many counts. The chain joins TRBV7-8 to TRBJ2-7; D is perhaps TRBD1 or TRBD2 (5 bases each). This CDR3 region has 14 residues. The V gene lost 1 base and the J gene lost 6 bases, with 13 bases spanning the gap. Germline assignment: CDR1 SGHVS and CDR2 FQNEAQ. In DNA form, the CDR3 reads TGTGCCAGCAGCTTAGGGATCCGGGACCCCGAGCAGTACTTC. This encodes CASSLGIRDPEQYF. Filled out from reference TRBV7-8 and TRBJ2-7, the complete variable domain reads GAGVSQSPRYKVAKRGQDVALRCDPISGHVSLFWYQQALGQGPEFLTYFQNEAQLDKSGLPSDRFFAERPEGSVSTLKIQRTQQEDSAVYLCASSLGIRDPEQYFGPGTRLTVT.

This clonotype was detected many times. The rearrangement links TRBV9 to TRBJ1-1; D possibly corresponds to TRBD1 (5 bases). The germline V gene has CDR1 SGDLS and CDR2 YYNGEE. The V end was cut by 0 bases, the J end by 5 bases, with 11 bases between. This CDR3 is 14 amino acids long. The CDR3 DNA reads as TGTGCCAGCAGCGTAGCTTTGGGGGGGACTGAAGCTTTCTTT. It codes for CASSVALGGTEAFF.

This clonotype was observed a few times. V gene TRBV7-9 combines with J gene TRBJ2-5; D remains ambiguous. The CDR3 runs to 14 residues. With 2 bases removed from V and 4 bases from J, the gap between germline ends came to 11 bases. From germline, CDR1 is SEHNR and CDR2 FQNEAQ (reference sequence). CDR3: CASSLTPQPETQYF. DNA of the CDR3: TGTGCCAGCAGCTTAACTCCACAGCCAGAGACCCAGTACTTC.

Points on this clonotype: One end of the junction fails to match germline, which may point to a read error. The rearrangement links TRBV6-5 to TRBJ2-3, with 12 positions matching TRBD2. CDR3 length: 16 amino acids. The germline V gene encodes CDR1 MNHEY and CDR2 SVGAGI. The DNA for the CDR3 is TGTGCCAGCAGTTTCGAGACTAGCGGGGGCACAGATACGCGGTATTTT. Residues: CASSFETSGGTDTRYF.

This clonotype was seen repeatedly, ten times or more. The chain has TRBV7-9 and TRBJ2-3; maybe TRBD2 (6 bases). Trimming removed 4 bases from V and 6 bases from J, with 11 bases in between. CDR3 size: 13 residues. CDR1 and CDR2 from the germline V gene are SEHNR and FQNEAQ (reference sequence). This chain's CDR3 is CASSWEVVDTQYF. As DNA, the CDR3 is TGTGCCAGCAGCTGGGAGGTCGTGGATACGCAGTATTTT.

The chain links TRBV28 to TRBJ1-3, with D maybe TRBD1 (6 bases). Per germline, CDR1 MDHEN and CDR2 SYDVKM. Trimming left V 3 bases short and J 3 bases short, with 12 bases between. The CDR3 length is 15 residues. CDR3 nucleotides: TGTGCCAGCAGTTTCGGGGGGCGCCTTGGAAACACCATATATTTT. Residues: CASSFGGRLGNTIYF.

The chain uses TRBV4-1 and TRBJ1-1; 8 bases fit TRBD1. Germline V gene data show CDR1 as MGHRA and CDR2 as YSYEKL. The CDR3 loop spans 15 amino acids. The V gene end was trimmed by 1 base and the J gene end by 2 bases; junction bases not matched to a gene: 3. In nucleotides, the CDR3 is TGCGCCAGCAGCCAAGTATCAGGGGGCAACACTGAAGCTTTCTTT. Translated, it gives CASSQVSGGNTEAFF.

The chain carries TRBV19 and TRBJ2-1; D may be TRBD2 (6 bases). CDR1 and CDR2 from the germline V gene are LNHDA and SQIVND (reference sequence). Trimming took off 7 bases at V and 6 bases at J, with 13 bases between the two ends. This CDR3 is 13 amino acids long. CDR3 amino acids: CASTPGALNEQFF. The CDR3 nucleotides are TGTGCCAGTACCCCGGGAGCGCTCAATGAGCAGTTCTTC.

In regard to this clonotype: A much larger clone is a single base away; this may be a read error. The V gene is TRBV28, the J gene TRBJ1-5; no definite D call. CDR1 is MDHEN and CDR2 is SYDVKM in the germline V gene. The CDR3 runs to 12 residues. The CDR3 sequence: CACSSFGQPQHF. The CDR3 DNA follows: TGTGCCTGCAGCTCGTTCGGTCAGCCCCAGCATTTT.

The chain is built from TRBV4-3 and TRBJ1-3, with D hard to call. The CDR3 has 17 residues. The V end was cut by 1 base, the J end by 0 bases, with 13 bases between. CDR1 and CDR2 from the germline V gene are LGHNA and YSLEER. The CDR3 sequence is CASSQGKGPFSGNTIYF. For the CDR3, the DNA is TGCGCCAGCAGCCAAGGTAAAGGGCCCTTCTCTGGAAACACCATATATTTT.

A few counts support this clonotype. The chain recombines TRBV30 with TRBJ2-1; D remains unclear. The CDR3 sequence is 12 residues long. CDR1 and CDR2 from the germline V gene are GTSNPN and SVGIG (reference sequence). V was clipped by 0 bases and J by 6 bases, with 6 bases between them. The CDR3 sequence: CAWSVASNEQFF. Written as DNA, the CDR3 is TGTGCCTGGAGTGTAGCTAGCAATGAGCAGTTCTTC.

Remarks on this clonotype: A single base separates this from a much larger clone, so it may be a read error. The genes are TRBV12-3 or TRBV12-4 and TRBJ2-1, with D possibly called TRBD1 or TRBD2 (6 bases each). The CDR3 sequence is 15 residues long. The CDR3 nucleotides are TGTGCCAGCAGCCGGGGGCGCAGCTCCTACGATGAGCAGTTCTTC. This gives the protein CASSRGRSSYDEQFF.

Worth noting for this clonotype: Just one base apart from a much larger clone, this may be a read error. The chain joins TRBV28 to TRBJ1-1; 9 bases align to TRBD1. CDR3 length equals 16 residues. Germline assignment: CDR1 MDHEN and CDR2 SYDVKM. As DNA, the CDR3 is TGTGCCGGCAGTCTCCACGACAGGGGGGATAACACTGAAGCTTTCTTT. This translates into CAGSLHDRGDNTEAFF.

The chain uses TRBV6-1 and TRBJ2-3; TRBD1 might be the D (6 bases). This CDR3 has 17 residues. The ends were cut back, 3 bases at V and 2 bases at J, with 18 bases in the middle. Germline V gene data show CDR1 as MNHNS and CDR2 as SASEGT. The CDR3 is CASSEDRQFLFTDTQYF. The CDR3 DNA follows: TGTGCCAGCAGTGAGGACAGACAGTTCCTCTTCACAGATACGCAGTATTTT.